This entry lists 27 T cell receptor beta chains sequenced from one sample in a study of blood T cells in healthy people across ages. Combining a sample-barcoded 5' primer with a J-beta primer mix, a second PCR ran for roughly 6 to 11 cycles. A single record per CDR3 protein comes from TCRdb applying MiXCR to the 5' RACE reads. The sample gives about 780,000 distinct CDR3 sequences, roughly 26% of which show up once; 3% is in the top ten. These same records also appear under a second study, on T cells of mothers and their children.

The sample taken for sequencing was blood. These receptors were collected from a boy younger than 18 in good health.

This clonotype has a handful of counts. The chain carries TRBV4-1 and TRBJ2-1, with TRBD1 as a possible D gene (6 bases). Looked up from germline, CDR1 is MGHRA and CDR2 is YSYEKL. V was clipped by 0 bases and J by 7 bases, with 7 bases between them. The CDR3 runs to 13 residues. In DNA, the CDR3 is TGCGCCAGCAGCCAAGATCAGGGGAATGAGCAGTTCTTC. This codes for CASSQDQGNEQFF.

The V gene is TRBV3-1, the J gene TRBJ1-1; 8 positions match TRBD1. Germline CDR1 is LGHDT and CDR2 is YNNKEL (reference sequence). The V segment lost 1 base and the J segment 1 base; nucleotides outside the gene matches: 5. The CDR3 is 16 amino acids. This CDR3 is CASSQARTGQNTEAFF. Written as DNA, the CDR3 is TGTGCCAGCAGCCAAGCGCGGACAGGGCAGAACACTGAAGCTTTCTTT.

The rearrangement uses TRBV7-2 and TRBJ1-1, with D unresolved. The CDR3 contains 15 residues. Germline CDR1 and CDR2: SGHTA and FQGNSA. The V end was cut by 5 bases, the J end by 6 bases, with 19 bases between. In nucleotides, the CDR3 is TGTGCCAGCAGCCTGACCAGGACCGGAGGTGCTGAAGCTTTCTTT. Residues: CASSLTRTGGAEAFF.

This clonotype was detected only a few times. V is TRBV11-2 and J is TRBJ2-5; 10 bases align to TRBD1. The J segment lost 3 bases and the V segment lost 7 bases, leaving 5 bases of the junction unmatched. CDR1 and CDR2 (germline): SGHAT, FQNNGV. CDR3 length: 14 amino acids. The CDR3 nucleotides read TGTGCCAGCACCGCCGGGACAGGGGAAGAGACCCAGTACTTC. It specifies CASTAGTGEETQYF.

This clonotype appeared a few times. The chain joins TRBV27 to TRBJ2-3, with D tentatively TRBD2 (6 bases). V was clipped by 4 bases and J by 3 bases, with 14 bases between them. CDR1 is MNHEY and CDR2 is SMNVEV in the germline V gene (reference sequence). This CDR3 contains 15 residues. The DNA for the CDR3 is TGTGCCAGCAGTTACGGGGGTGGTTATACAGATACGCAGTATTTT. This translates into CASSYGGGYTDTQYF.

The chain employs TRBV4-2 and TRBJ1-2; 7 bases agree with TRBD1. Per the germline V gene, CDR1 is LGHNA and CDR2 is YNFKEQ. The CDR3 runs to 16 residues. The V gene end was trimmed by 0 bases and the J gene end by 2 bases; junction bases not matched to a gene: 6. The CDR3 spells CASSQDWQGENYGYTF. The CDR3 nucleotides read TGTGCCAGCAGCCAAGATTGGCAGGGGGAGAACTATGGCTACACCTTC.

With respect to this clonotype: Mismatch with germline at one junction end may stem from a read error. The chain joins TRBV11-2 to TRBJ2-7; 7 nucleotides match TRBD1. Germline lookup yields CDR1 SGHAT and CDR2 FQNNGV. This CDR3 has 14 residues. The CDR3, as DNA: TGTGCAAGCAGCCCCTACAGGGGAAGCGGCGAGCAGTACTTC. It yields the protein CASSPYRGSGEQYF.

This clonotype was detected a few times. The chain carries TRBV20-1 and TRBJ2-1; the D gene could be TRBD1 or TRBD2 (5 bases each). The J call could be wrong; TRBJ2-7 is a better fit for the DNA end. Germline CDR1 and CDR2: DFQATT and SNEGSKA (reference sequence). The CDR3 covers 14 residues. The DNA of the CDR3 is TGCAGTGCTAGGATATCCGGGACCCCCTACGAGCAGTACTTC. This codes for CSARISGTPYEQYF.

This clonotype was detected a few times. The chain is built from TRBV29-1 and TRBJ2-5; 7 positions match TRBD1. Germline V lookup: CDR1 SQVTM, CDR2 ANQGSEA. CDR3 length: 12 amino acids. The V and J ends lost 4 bases and 2 bases, in that order; junction bases with no gene match: 1. For the CDR3, the DNA is TGCAGCGTTGGGGGACAGCAAGAGACCCAGTACTTC. This codes for CSVGGQQETQYF.

The gene calls are TRBV3-1 and TRBJ2-5; the match to TRBD2 covers 8 bases. Germline V gives CDR1 LGHDT, CDR2 YNNKEL (reference sequence). V trimming: 2 bases; J trimming: 0 bases; junction bases outside the gene matches: 2. CDR3 length: 15 residues. The CDR3 spells CASSQPGGYQETQYF. The CDR3 DNA sequence: TGTGCCAGCAGCCAACCGGGGGGGTACCAAGAGACCCAGTACTTC.

This clonotype turned up a few times. CDR3: CASSAGDGNTIYF. The DNA for the CDR3 is TGTGCCAGCAGCGCAGGGGATGGAAACACCATATATTTT. The chain recombines TRBV3-1 with TRBJ1-3, with D maybe TRBD1 (6 bases). Per germline, CDR1 LGHDT and CDR2 YNNKEL (reference sequence). This CDR3 region has 13 residues. Trimming took 5 bases from V and 3 from J, leaving 8 bases between them.

The V and J genes are TRBV4-1 and TRBJ2-4; D call uncertain. Germline CDR1 reads MGHRA; CDR2 reads YSYEKL. Trimming cost V 1 base and J 0 bases, with 7 bases left between them. The CDR3 covers 15 residues. CDR3 residues: CASSQVQLAKNIQYF. CDR3 coding DNA: TGCGCCAGCAGCCAAGTACAGTTAGCCAAAAACATTCAGTACTTC.

The chain combines TRBV6-1 with TRBJ2-1; D uncertain. This CDR3 has 12 residues. V was trimmed by 7 bases and J by 7 bases, leaving 11 bases between them. CDR1 and CDR2 (germline): MNHNS, SASEGT. DNA for the CDR3: TGTGCCAGCACCCCTCCCCGGAATGAGCAGTTCTTC. Its translation is CASTPPRNEQFF.

This clonotype turned up a few times. V and J are TRBV11-2 and TRBJ1-1; D is undetermined. This CDR3 is 14 amino acids long. Trimming pared 4 bases from V and 1 base from J, leaving 10 bases between. The germline V gene has CDR1 SGHAT and CDR2 FQNNGV. The CDR3 loop is CASSSQRRNTEAFF. As DNA, the CDR3 is TGTGCCAGCAGCTCACAGAGAAGGAACACTGAAGCTTTCTTT.

V gene TRBV14 combines with J gene TRBJ1-2; D remains ambiguous. Between the trimmed V and J ends, which lost 1 base and 0 bases, there was a span of 9 bases. The CDR3 extends over 15 amino acids. Per germline, CDR1 SGHDN and CDR2 FVKESK. CDR3 protein: CASSQVSEANYGYTF. The CDR3 nucleotides are TGTGCCAGCAGCCAAGTGTCAGAAGCTAACTATGGCTACACCTTC.

The V and J genes are TRBV4-2 and TRBJ2-7, with a tentative D call TRBD2 (5 bases). V was shortened by 0 bases and J by 0 bases, with 12 bases between the two germline ends. The V gene's germline CDR1 is LGHNA and CDR2 YNFKEQ. This CDR3 is 16 amino acids long. The CDR3 DNA reads TGTGCCAGCAGCCAAGAATCCGGCCTAGCCTCCTACGAGCAGTACTTC. Its protein is CASSQESGLASYEQYF.

The chain uses TRBV24-1 and TRBJ1-1, with D maybe TRBD1 (5 bases). V was shortened by 0 bases and J by 10 bases, with 14 bases between the two germline ends. Germline V gene lookup returns CDR1 KGHDR and CDR2 SFDVKD. This CDR3 has 14 amino acids. CDR3 sequence reads: CATSDLREGNRAFF. CDR3 coding DNA: TGTGCCACCAGTGATTTGCGTGAGGGGAATCGAGCTTTCTTT.

A few counts support this clonotype. CDR3 in amino acids: CASSPSRNSPLHF. CDR3 nucleotides: TGTGCCAGCAGTCCATCAAGAAATTCACCCCTCCACTTT. The V call is TRBV12-3 or TRBV12-4, the J call TRBJ1-6; D gene unclear. With 5 bases removed from V and 7 bases from J, the gap between germline ends came to 9 bases. The CDR3 loop spans 13 amino acids.

The table lists this clonotype with many counts. J is TRBJ2-1 and V is TRBV27; the match to TRBD2 covers 7 bases. The CDR3 length is 13 residues. The V gene's germline CDR1 is MNHEY and CDR2 SMNVEV (reference sequence). Trimming at V came to 2 bases and at J to 10 bases, leaving 5 bases not matched to a gene. CDR3 protein: CASSLGGGYEQFF. CDR3 DNA sequence: TGTGCCAGCAGTTTAGGGGGGGGATACGAGCAGTTCTTC.

In its sample, this clonotype was seen a few times. This chain joins TRBV30 and TRBJ1-2, with TRBD1 as a possible D gene (5 bases). Germline loops: CDR1 GTSNPN, CDR2 SVGIG (reference sequence). Trimming cost V 0 bases and J 4 bases, with 21 bases left between them. The CDR3 totals 17 residues. The CDR3 nucleotides read TGTGCCTGGAGTGTACTGGGAGGCTTTAGGGGTATCTATGGCTACACCTTC. As protein: CAWSVLGGFRGIYGYTF.

This clonotype showed up just a few times. The chain carries TRBV2 and TRBJ2-5, with D possibly TRBD1 on 5 matching bases. CDR1 and CDR2 (germline): SNHLY, FYNNEI. The ends were cut back, 5 bases at V and 3 bases at J, with 19 bases in the middle. There are 16 residues in the CDR3. The CDR3 is CASSKIGQPSEETQYF. In nucleotides, the CDR3 is TGTGCCAGCAGTAAGATAGGACAACCCAGCGAAGAGACCCAGTACTTC.

A single count supports this clonotype. The CDR3 DNA reads TGCGCCATCAGTAAGTCCCAAGAGACCCAGTACTTC. The encoded protein is CAISKSQETQYF. The J gene is TRBJ2-5, the V gene TRBV5-1; no firm D call. Germline-derived CDR1 and CDR2 are SGHRS and YFSETQ. The CDR3 consists of 12 residues. Trimming shortened V by 9 bases and J by 1 base, and 10 bases separated the two germline ends.

This clonotype was detected a few times. V and J are TRBV7-2 and TRBJ1-2; 10 bases match TRBD1. The CDR3 spans 14 residues. Germline V lookup: CDR1 SGHTA, CDR2 FQGNSA. J lost 9 bases, V lost 4 bases, and 8 bases had no gene match. Here the CDR3 reads CASSWPGQGLSYTF. CDR3 nucleotides: TGTGCCAGCAGCTGGCCGGGACAGGGGCTTAGCTACACCTTC.

V is TRBV15 and J is TRBJ2-1, with D perhaps TRBD2 (6 bases). There are 12 residues in the CDR3. V was clipped by 1 base and J by 10 bases, with 8 bases between them. Germline V lookup: CDR1 LNHNV, CDR2 YYDKDF (reference sequence). The CDR3 sequence: CATSRVGGEQFF. The CDR3 DNA is TGTGCCACCAGCAGAGTTGGGGGGGAGCAGTTCTTC.

The V call is TRBV7-4, the J call TRBJ2-7; 7 bases fit TRBD2. The CDR3 has 16 residues. V was clipped by 5 bases and J by 0 bases; unmatched bases: 10. Germline V gene data show CDR1 as SGHVT and CDR2 as SQSDAQ. CDR3 bases: TGTGCCAGCAGCCCAGATACTAGCGTGTTCTCCTACGAGCAGTACTTC. Translating it yields CASSPDTSVFSYEQYF.

The J gene is TRBJ1-1, the V gene TRBV4-1; D not certain. From germline, CDR1 is MGHRA and CDR2 YSYEKL. CDR3 size: 14 residues. Trimming pared 3 bases from V and 8 bases from J, leaving 16 bases between. CDR3 nucleotide sequence: TGCGCCAGCAGCCAGAGGGAGGGTAGCACCGAAGCTTTCTTT. It yields the protein CASSQREGSTEAFF.

This clonotype was picked up a small number of times. J is TRBJ2-3 and V is TRBV12-3 or TRBV12-4; D might be TRBD1 or TRBD2, each matching 5 bases. This CDR3 is 14 amino acids long. V lost 8 bases and J 0 bases, leaving 12 bases between the germline ends. CDR3 DNA sequence: TGTGCCAGCCTGGGGGAGACTAGCACAGATACGCAGTATTTT. Translated: CASLGETSTDTQYF.